The rows below give T cell receptor beta chains drawn from one sample of a study of cytomegalovirus exposure and HLA in healthy donors. Libraries were prepared by immunoSEQ multiplex PCR; TCRdb keeps only in-frame clonotypes and omits some of them. The sample has around 200,000 clones; 84% are singletons. The specimen was PBMCs. These TCRs come from a young woman in good health and CMV-seropositive. Each CDR3 is given with its conserved first and last residue. D genes are given only for firm matches. Rows give clone size only sometimes, using once, few, many, or a class for an expanded clone.

>15|NA|NA|TRBV7-8|TRBJ1-1
TGTGCCAGCAGCTTATTAACCTATCCGAACACTGAAGCTTTCTTT
CASSLLTYPNTEAFF
>16|NA|TRBD1|TRBV27|TRBJ1-3
TGTGCCAGCAGTTCGACAGGGGATACCTCTGGAAACACCATATATTTT
CASSSTGDTSGNTIYF
>13|NA|NA|TRBV19|TRBJ1-6
TGTGCCAGTGGTCGACAGTATAATTCACCCCTCCACTTT
CASGRQYNSPLHF
>15|NA|TRBD2|TRBV7-3|TRBJ2-3
TGTGCCAGCAGCTGGAGTCGTGCGGGGGCAGATACGCAGTATTTT
CASSWSRAGADTQYF
>14|NA|NA|TRBV4-1|TRBJ1-2
TGCGCCAGCAGCCAAGATACGGAGGGCGCTGGCTACACCTTC
CASSQDTEGAGYTF
>11|NA|NA|TRBV2|TRBJ1-2
TGTGCCAGCAGCTCAAATCGGGGCTACACCTTC
CASSSNRGYTF
>15|NA|TRBD1|TRBV7-2|TRBJ2-1
TGTGCCAGCAGCTTAGGGGGACAGGGGACTAATGAGCAGTTCTTC
CASSLGGQGTNEQFF
>15|NA|NA|TRBV9|TRBJ2-2
TGTGCCAGCAGCGTACGTTCGGGGAACACCGGGGAGCTGTTTTTT
CASSVRSGNTGELFF
>14|NA|NA|TRBV4-3|TRBJ1-3
TGCGCCAGCAGCCAAGTGGGCGGACAAAACACCATATATTTT
CASSQVGGQNTIYF
>17|NA|NA|TRBV2|TRBJ1-5
TGTGCCAGCAGTGAAAGAGCGGGACCTAATAGCAATCAGCCCCAGCATTTT
CASSERAGPNSNQPQHF
>16|NA|TRBD2|TRBV4-1|TRBJ2-1
TGCGCCAGCAGCCAAGAGAACGGGGGGGCTTTGAATGAGCAGTTCTTC
CASSQENGGALNEQFF
>11|NA|NA|TRBV11-2|TRBJ2-7
TGTGCCAGCAGCTTAGGGGGGGATAGGCACTTC
CASSLGGDRHF
>14|NA|NA|TRBV29-1|TRBJ1-2
TGCAGCGTTGGATCGGGGGGGTTAAGCTATGGCTACACCTTC
CSVGSGGLSYGYTF
>13|NA|NA|TRBV2|TRBJ2-3
TGTGCCAGCAGTGCTGGAGAGGCTGATACGCAGTATTTT
CASSAGEADTQYF
>17|NA|NA|TRBV5-4|TRBJ2-2
TGTGCCAGCAGCTTGGCCGGGGGGCGGGGGTACACCGGGGAGCTGTTTTTT
CASSLAGGRGYTGELFF
>16|NA|TRBD2|TRBV5-1|TRBJ2-3
TGCGCCAGCAGCTGGACCAGCGGGGGAGGGGCAGATACGCAGTATTTT
CASSWTSGGGADTQYF
>16|NA|TRBD2|TRBV5-1|TRBJ2-5
TGCGCCAGCAGCCCGGGAGGAGCGGGGAGACAAGAGACCCAGTACTTC
CASSPGGAGRQETQYF
>12|NA|NA|TRBV7-9|TRBJ1-5
TGTGCCAGCAGCTTTTGGGCACAGCCCCAGCATTTT
CASSFWAQPQHF
>16|NA|TRBD2|TRBV23-1|TRBJ2-3
TGCGCCAGCAGTCAAAAGGCGGGGGGGAGCACAGATACGCAGTATTTT
CASSQKAGGSTDTQYF
>16|NA|TRBD1|TRBV4-3|TRBJ1-5
TGCGCCAGCAGCCAAGACCGGGACAGGCTCGATCAGCCCCAGCATTTT
CASSQDRDRLDQPQHF
>14|NA|TRBD1|TRBV5-6|TRBJ1-6
TGTGCCAGCAGGACAGGGGGCTGGAATTCACCCCTCCACTTT
CASRTGGWNSPLHF
>15|NA|TRBD2|TRBV7-2|TRBJ2-7
TGTGCCAGCAGCTTAGTAGCGGGGAGCTCCTACGAGCAGTACTTC
CASSLVAGSSYEQYF
>13|once|TRBD2|TRBV2|TRBJ2-5
TGTGCCAGCAGGGGACTAGCAGGGGAGACCCAGTACTTC
CASRGLAGETQYF
>15|NA|NA|TRBV4-2|TRBJ2-3
TGTGCCAGCAGCCAAGATTGGCCCAGCACAGATACGCAGTATTTT
CASSQDWPSTDTQYF
>14|NA|TRBD2|TRBV12-5|TRBJ2-1
TGTGCTAGCACACTTAGCGGGGGCTCCAATGAGCAGTTCTTC
CASTLSGGSNEQFF
>18|NA|TRBD1|TRBV4-1|TRBJ1-1
TGCGCCAGCAGCCAATCCAAGAAGGGGGACAGGGGGAGGACTGAAGCTTTCTTT
CASSQSKKGDRGRTEAFF
>14|NA|NA|TRBV2|TRBJ2-3
TGTGCCAGCAGTTTACGGTCCGGCACAGATACGCAGTATTTT
CASSLRSGTDTQYF
>15|NA|NA|TRBV27|TRBJ2-2
TGTGCCAGCAGTATCCGACAGGGAGGCGCCGGGGAGCTGTTTTTT
CASSIRQGGAGELFF
>16|few|NA|TRBV15|TRBJ2-7
TGTGCCACCAGCTCCCGAAGACAGGTCGTCGTAGGGGAGCAGTACTTC
CATSSRRQVVVGEQYF
>15|NA|NA|TRBV4-3|TRBJ1-6
TGCGCCAGCAGCCAAGATGTTGGGGACTCAAGACCCCTCCACTTT
CASSQDVGDSRPLHF
>13|NA|NA|TRBV5-1|TRBJ2-5
TGCGCCAGCAGTTCGTCCGGGGGTAAGACCCAGTACTTC
CASSSSGGKTQYF
>15|NA|NA|TRBV4-2|TRBJ1-1
TGTGCCAGCAGCCAAGACAGGGGTCGAAACACTGAAGCTTTCTTT
CASSQDRGRNTEAFF
>16|NA|TRBD1|TRBV9|TRBJ2-1
TGTGCCAGCAGCGACACCGGGACAGTGAACTACAATGAGCAGTTCTTC
CASSDTGTVNYNEQFF
>16|NA|NA|TRBV7-8|TRBJ1-1
TGTGCCAGCAGCTTAGCCCGAAAGCGGGGTGGCACTGAAGCTTTCTTT
CASSLARKRGGTEAFF
>14|NA|TRBD1|TRBV29-1|TRBJ1-1
TGCAGCGTGGGGCCCGGACAGGGAAACACTGAAGCTTTCTTT
CSVGPGQGNTEAFF